These 7 T cell receptor beta chains originate from one sample sequenced in a study of tumor-infiltrating lymphocytes in primary liver carcinoma. TCR beta cDNA came from about 500 ng total RNA, primed with a constant-region primer. For TCR beta, libraries were produced by three nested multiplex PCR rounds using slightly modified ARM-PCR. The opening two PCR rounds, around 9 cycles each, paired TRBV1-TRBV30 forward primers with a C-beta reverse primer. TCRdb reprocessed the multiplex PCR reads with MiXCR, giving one entry per CDR3 protein. The table has 40,000 to 60,000 distinct CDR3 sequences, about three quarters seen once. Co-extraction of both nucleic acids (RNA and DNA) used about 17-33 mg of unsorted bulk tissue. The sample was liver tumor tissue from sampling region 5. This sample's subset: tumor region T5, tumor centre. These receptors were obtained from a man between 40 and 49 years old with primary liver carcinoma and hepatitis B virus infection.

This rearrangement joins TRBV10-2 to TRBJ2-7; the match to TRBD2 covers 13 bases. The CDR3 consists of 15 residues. The germline gives CDR1 WSHSY, CDR2 SAAADI. CDR3 in DNA: TGCACCTGCAGCCACGGACTAGCGGGAGAAGACGAGCAGTACTTC. Translated: CTCSHGLAGEDEQYF.

Of note for this clonotype: It may be a read error: a sequence one base away is much more abundant. The chain links TRBV28 to TRBJ2-7; D is unresolved. Germline lookup yields CDR1 MDHEN and CDR2 SYDVKM. CDR3 size: 13 residues. The CDR3 sequence: CASSKAVAYVQYF. The CDR3, as DNA: TGTGCCAGCAGTAAGGCAGTGGCCTACGTGCAGTACTTC.

In this sample, this clonotype turned up many times. As DNA, the CDR3 is TGTGCCAGCAGCTTCATCGGACAGGGCACAGATACGCAGTATTTT. Translating gives CASSFIGQGTDTQYF. The chain recombines TRBV6-6 with TRBJ2-3; 7 bases are a match to TRBD1. Germline V CDR1 and CDR2: MNHNY, SVGAGI (reference sequence). This CDR3 spans 15 amino acids. The junction had 7 bases not matched to a gene; V was cut back by 6 bases and J by 1 base.

As to this clonotype: At one end the junction does not follow the germline gene, possibly because of a read error. The gene calls are TRBV6-6 and TRBJ2-1, with 11 bases fitting TRBD2. Germline V gene sequence: CDR1 MNHNY, CDR2 SVGAGI (reference sequence). The CDR3 runs to 19 residues. Written as DNA, the CDR3 is TGTGCCAGCATTTACTCGCAGGGGCGGGGGACTAGCGGCTACAATGAACAGTTCTTC. It codes for CASIYSQGRGTSGYNEQFF.

This clonotype was seen many times. This rearrangement joins TRBV5-1 to TRBJ2-2, with 10 positions matching TRBD2. The CDR3 covers 16 residues. The junction had 2 bases not matched to a gene; V was cut back by 2 bases and J by 1 base. Germline CDR1 and CDR2: SGHRS and YFSETQ. Here the CDR3 DNA reads TGCGCCAGCAGCTTTAGACTAGCGGGGAACACCGGGGAGCTGTTTTTT. Residues: CASSFRLAGNTGELFF.

This rearrangement joins TRBV12-3 or TRBV12-4 to TRBJ2-1; TRBD2 matches at 10 bases. V shed 7 bases, J shed 0 bases, and the junction held 9 bases outside the gene matches. The CDR3 runs to 17 residues. The CDR3 DNA follows: TGTGCCAGCACTTCGAAGGCTAGCGGGAGCTCCTACAATGAGCAGTTCTTC. As protein: CASTSKASGSSYNEQFF.

Concerning this clonotype: A read error may be the cause here, since a much bigger clone is one base away. V and J are TRBV28 and TRBJ2-5, with D perhaps assigned TRBD1 or TRBD2 (5 bases each). The CDR3 runs to 14 residues. Germline assignment: CDR1 MDHEN and CDR2 SYDVKM. CDR3 sequence (DNA): TGTGCCAACAGTGCATCCGGGACCCAAGAGACCCAGTACTTC. Translation gives CANSASGTQETQYF.